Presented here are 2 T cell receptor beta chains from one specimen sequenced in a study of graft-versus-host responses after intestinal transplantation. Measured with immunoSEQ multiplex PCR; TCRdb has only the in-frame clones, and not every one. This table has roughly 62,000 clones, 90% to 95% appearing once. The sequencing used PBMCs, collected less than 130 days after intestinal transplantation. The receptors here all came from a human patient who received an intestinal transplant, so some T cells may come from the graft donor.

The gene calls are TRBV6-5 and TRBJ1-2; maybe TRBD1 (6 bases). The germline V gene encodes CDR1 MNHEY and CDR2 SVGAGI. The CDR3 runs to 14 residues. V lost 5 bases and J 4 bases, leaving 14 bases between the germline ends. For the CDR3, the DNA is TGTGCCAGCAGTGTCGGCGGGGGCAGCTATGGCTACACCTTC. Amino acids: CASSVGGGSYGYTF.

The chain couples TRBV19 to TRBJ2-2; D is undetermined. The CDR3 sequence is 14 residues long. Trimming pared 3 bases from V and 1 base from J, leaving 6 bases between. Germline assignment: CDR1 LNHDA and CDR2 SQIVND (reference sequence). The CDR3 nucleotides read TGTGCCAGTAGTATTTTGTGGAACACCGGGGAGCTGTTTTTT. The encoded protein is CASSILWNTGELFF.